The present T cell receptor beta chain was sequenced within a study of T cell responses to AZD1222 COVID-19 vaccine. Findings of the study overall: Nearly half of spike-specific TCRs reportedly target variant regions that are unmutated in the B.1.351 and B.1.1.7 variants. Only 5 or 6 AZD1222 recipients were seropositive at baseline. After two AZD1222 doses, spike-specific TCR breadth and depth rose versus day 0. In a largely white British group with more females than males, clonal diversity was possibly underestimated.

This clone has just a few counts. Its antigen is unidentified. The repertoire was sequenced with immunoSEQ multiplex PCR; TCRdb's copy has only in-frame clones and lacks some. The sample has around 78,000 clones, nearly 85% seen once. The receptor was isolated from an adult in good health. The sample was peripheral blood, taken on day 0 of AZD1222 vaccination.

CDR3 coding DNA: TGTGCCAGCAGGTCAGGGGGCGACCAGCCCCAGCATTTT. As protein: CASRSGGDQPQHF. The genes are TRBV2 and TRBJ1-5; TRBD1 agrees at 8 bases. Germline V lookup: CDR1 SNHLY, CDR2 FYNNEI. The CDR3 totals 13 residues. V lost 6 bases and J lost 7; bases outside the gene matches: 5. The full variable domain, completed using reference TRBV2 and TRBJ1-5, is EPEVTQTPSHQVTQMGQEVILRCVPISNHLYFYWYRQILGQKVEFLVSFYNNEISEKSEIFDDQFSVERPDGSNFTLKIRSTKLEDSAMYFCASRSGGDQPQHFGDGTRLSIL.